This TCR beta chain appears in the sequencing data of a study of regulatory T cells in long-lasting Graves disease. The CDR3 length is 17 residues. Germline values: CDR1 SGDLS, CDR2 YYNGEE. With 0 bases clipped from V and 5 bases from J, the junction kept 12 bases outside the gene matches. Time point meaning: persistent/refractory GD, antithyroid drugs over 5 years with positive TRAb. Construction of the TCR library relied on RNA isolated from PBMCs. This clonotype was detected many times. HTBI primers from iRepertoire and Arm-PCR of CDR3 regions yielded the TCR beta libraries. One entry per CDR3 protein, called by TCRdb with MiXCR from the multiplex PCR reads. The sample yields approximately 290,000 distinct CDR3 sequences, approximately 20% seen once.

Source: peripheral blood mononuclear cells (PBMCs), taken when the disease was refractory, from a patient treated with antithyroid drugs. This receptor was obtained from a female donor with Graves disease. The J gene is TRBJ2-5, the V gene TRBV9; 8 nucleotides agree with TRBD2. In DNA form, the CDR3 reads TGTGCCAGCAGCGTAGCTACGGCGGGAGGAAGCGGGGAGACCCAGTACTTC. Its protein is CASSVATAGGSGETQYF.